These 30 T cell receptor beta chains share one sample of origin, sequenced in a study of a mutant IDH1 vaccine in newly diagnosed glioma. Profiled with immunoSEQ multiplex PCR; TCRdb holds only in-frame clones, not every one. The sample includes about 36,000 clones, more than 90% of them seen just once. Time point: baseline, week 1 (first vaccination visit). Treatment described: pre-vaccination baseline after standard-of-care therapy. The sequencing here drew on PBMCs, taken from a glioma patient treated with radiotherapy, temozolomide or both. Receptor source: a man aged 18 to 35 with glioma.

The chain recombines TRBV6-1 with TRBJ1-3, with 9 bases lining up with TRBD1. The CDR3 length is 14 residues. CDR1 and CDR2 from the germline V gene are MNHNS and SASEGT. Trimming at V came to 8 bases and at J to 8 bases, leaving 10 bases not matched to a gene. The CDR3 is CASFSRDRVDTIYF. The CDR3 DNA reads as TGTGCCAGCTTCTCTCGGGACAGGGTGGACACCATATATTTT.

The CDR3 DNA follows: TGCGCCAGCAGCCAAGACGGTGGGGGAGGCTATGGCTACACCTTC. It codes for CASSQDGGGGYGYTF. The chain is built from TRBV4-3 and TRBJ1-2; D may be TRBD1 (5 bases). Germline V gene data show CDR1 as LGHNA and CDR2 as YSLEER. V gave up 0 bases and J gave up 4 bases, with 12 bases separating them. The CDR3 runs to 15 residues.

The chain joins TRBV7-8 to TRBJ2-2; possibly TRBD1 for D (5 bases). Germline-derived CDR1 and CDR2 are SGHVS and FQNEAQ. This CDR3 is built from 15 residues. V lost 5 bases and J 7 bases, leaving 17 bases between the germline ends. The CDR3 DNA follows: TGTGCCAGCAGCCTGAGACAGAAGGATAGCGGGGAGCTGTTTTTT. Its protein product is CASSLRQKDSGELFF.

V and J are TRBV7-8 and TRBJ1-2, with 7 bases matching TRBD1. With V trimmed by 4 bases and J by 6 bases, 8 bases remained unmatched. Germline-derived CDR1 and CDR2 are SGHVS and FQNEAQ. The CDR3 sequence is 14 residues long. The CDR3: CASSYTGAQDGYTF. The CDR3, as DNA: TGTGCCAGCAGCTATACAGGGGCTCAAGATGGCTACACCTTC.

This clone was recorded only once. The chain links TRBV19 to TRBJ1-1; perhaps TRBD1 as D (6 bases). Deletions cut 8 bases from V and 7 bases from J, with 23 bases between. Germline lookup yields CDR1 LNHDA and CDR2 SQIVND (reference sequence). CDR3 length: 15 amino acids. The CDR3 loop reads CASGMPRTVPLEAFF. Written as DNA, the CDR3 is TGTGCCAGTGGGATGCCAAGGACAGTCCCTCTTGAAGCTTTCTTT.

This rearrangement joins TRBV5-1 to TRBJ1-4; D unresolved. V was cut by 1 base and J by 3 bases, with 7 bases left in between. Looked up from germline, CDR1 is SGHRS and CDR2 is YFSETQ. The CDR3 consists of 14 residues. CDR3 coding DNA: TGCGCCAGCAGCTTGTCCAATTCTAATGAAAAACTGTTTTTT. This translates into CASSLSNSNEKLFF.

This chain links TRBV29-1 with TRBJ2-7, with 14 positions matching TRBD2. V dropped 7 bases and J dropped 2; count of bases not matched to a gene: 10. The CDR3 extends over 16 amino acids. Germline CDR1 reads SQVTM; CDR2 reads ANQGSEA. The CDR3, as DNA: TGCAGCGCCACCGGACTAGCGGGAGGTTTAACCTACGAGCAGTACTTC. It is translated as CSATGLAGGLTYEQYF.

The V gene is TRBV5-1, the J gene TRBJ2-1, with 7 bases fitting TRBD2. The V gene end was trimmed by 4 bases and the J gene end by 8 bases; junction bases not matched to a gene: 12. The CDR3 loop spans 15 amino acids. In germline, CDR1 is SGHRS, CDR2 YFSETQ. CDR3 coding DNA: TGCGCCAGCAGCCGCGGACTAGGAAGACCAGATGAGCAGTTCTTC. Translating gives CASSRGLGRPDEQFF.

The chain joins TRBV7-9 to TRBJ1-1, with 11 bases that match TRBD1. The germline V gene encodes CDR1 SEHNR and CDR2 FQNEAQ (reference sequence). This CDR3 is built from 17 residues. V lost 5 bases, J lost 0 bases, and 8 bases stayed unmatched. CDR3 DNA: TGTGCCAGCAGCCCGGGACAGGGGGAATCCATGAACACTGAAGCTTTCTTT. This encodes CASSPGQGESMNTEAFF.

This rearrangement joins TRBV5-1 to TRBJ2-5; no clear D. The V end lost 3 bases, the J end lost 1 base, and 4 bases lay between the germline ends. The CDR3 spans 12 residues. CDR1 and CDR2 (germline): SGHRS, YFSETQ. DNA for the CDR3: TGCGCCAGCAGCTACCTCCAAGAGACCCAGTACTTC. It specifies CASSYLQETQYF.

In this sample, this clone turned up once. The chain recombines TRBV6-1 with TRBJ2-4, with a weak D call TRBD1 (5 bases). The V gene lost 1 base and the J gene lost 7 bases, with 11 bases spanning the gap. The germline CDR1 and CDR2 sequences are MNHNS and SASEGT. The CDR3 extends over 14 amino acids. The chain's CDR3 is CASSEETRANIQYF. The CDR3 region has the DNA TGTGCCAGCAGTGAAGAGACCAGGGCCAACATTCAGTACTTC.

CDR3 protein: CASSVLQGLGNQPQHF. Here the CDR3 DNA reads TGTGCCAGCAGTGTACTCCAGGGGTTAGGCAATCAGCCCCAGCATTTT. The rearrangement joins TRBV6-1 to TRBJ1-5, with D perhaps TRBD1 (6 bases). The CDR3 contains 16 residues. Germline V gene sequence: CDR1 MNHNS, CDR2 SASEGT. V lost 4 bases and J lost 2, with 15 bases in between.

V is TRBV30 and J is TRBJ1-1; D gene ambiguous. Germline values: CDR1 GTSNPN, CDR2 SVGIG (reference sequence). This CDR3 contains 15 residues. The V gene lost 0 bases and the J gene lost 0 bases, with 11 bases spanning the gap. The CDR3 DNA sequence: TGTGCCTGGAGTGTAGGCGGCAGCCTGAACACTGAAGCTTTCTTT. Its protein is CAWSVGGSLNTEAFF.

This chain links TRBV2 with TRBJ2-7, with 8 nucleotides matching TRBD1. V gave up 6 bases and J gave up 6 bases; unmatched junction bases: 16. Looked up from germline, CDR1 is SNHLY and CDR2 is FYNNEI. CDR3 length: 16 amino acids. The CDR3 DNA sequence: TGTGCCAGCAGCCCCTTAGGACAGGGCCATACGGGCGAGCAGTACTTC. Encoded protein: CASSPLGQGHTGEQYF.

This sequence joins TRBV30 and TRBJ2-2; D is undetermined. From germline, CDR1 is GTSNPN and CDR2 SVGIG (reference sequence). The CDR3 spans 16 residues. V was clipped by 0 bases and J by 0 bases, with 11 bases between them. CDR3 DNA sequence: TGTGCCTGGAGTGTAAGGTTCAGATCGAACACCGGGGAGCTGTTTTTT. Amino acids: CAWSVRFRSNTGELFF.

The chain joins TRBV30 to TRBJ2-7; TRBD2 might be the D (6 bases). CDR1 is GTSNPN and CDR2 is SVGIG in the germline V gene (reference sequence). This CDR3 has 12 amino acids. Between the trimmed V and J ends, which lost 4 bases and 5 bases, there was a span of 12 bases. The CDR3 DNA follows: TGTGCCTGGACGTCAGGAGGGAACGAGCAGTACTTC. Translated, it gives CAWTSGGNEQYF. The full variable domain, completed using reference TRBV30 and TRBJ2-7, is SQTIHQWPATLVQPVGSPLSLECTVEGTSNPNLYWYRQAAGRGLQLLFYSVGIGQISSEVPQNLSASRPQDRQFILSSKKLLLSDSGFYLCAWTSGGNEQYFGPGTRLTVT.

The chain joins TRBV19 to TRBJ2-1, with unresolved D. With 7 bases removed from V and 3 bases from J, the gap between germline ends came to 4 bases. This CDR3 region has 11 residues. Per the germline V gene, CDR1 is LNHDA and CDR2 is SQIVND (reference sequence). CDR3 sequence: CASISYNEQFF. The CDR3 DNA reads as TGTGCCAGTATTAGCTACAATGAGCAGTTCTTC.

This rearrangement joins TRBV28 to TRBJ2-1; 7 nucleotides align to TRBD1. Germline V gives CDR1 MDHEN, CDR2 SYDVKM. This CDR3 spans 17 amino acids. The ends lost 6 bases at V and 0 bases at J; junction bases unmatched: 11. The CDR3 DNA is TGTGCCAGCAGCACAGGGGTGAGGGGCCGCTCCTACAATGAGCAGTTCTTC. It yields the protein CASSTGVRGRSYNEQFF.

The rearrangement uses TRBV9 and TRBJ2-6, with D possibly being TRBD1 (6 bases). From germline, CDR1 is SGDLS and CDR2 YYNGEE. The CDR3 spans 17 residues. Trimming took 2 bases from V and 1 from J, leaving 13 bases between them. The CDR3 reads CASSVGTRVSGANVLTF. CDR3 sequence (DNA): TGTGCCAGCAGCGTTGGGACAAGGGTATCTGGGGCCAACGTCCTGACTTTC.

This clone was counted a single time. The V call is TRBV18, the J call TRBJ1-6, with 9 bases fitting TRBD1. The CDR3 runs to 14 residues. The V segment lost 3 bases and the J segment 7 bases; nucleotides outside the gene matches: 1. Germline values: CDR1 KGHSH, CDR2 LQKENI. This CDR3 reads CASSPGQGNSPLHF. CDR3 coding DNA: TGTGCCAGCTCACCCGGACAGGGGAATTCACCCCTCCACTTT.

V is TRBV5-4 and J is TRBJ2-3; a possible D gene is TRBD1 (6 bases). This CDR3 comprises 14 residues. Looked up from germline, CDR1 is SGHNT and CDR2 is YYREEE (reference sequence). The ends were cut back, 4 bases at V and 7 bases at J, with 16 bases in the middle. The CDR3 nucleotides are TGTGCCAGCAGCCGCGCCAACAGGGAACATACGCAGTATTTT. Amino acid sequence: CASSRANREHTQYF.

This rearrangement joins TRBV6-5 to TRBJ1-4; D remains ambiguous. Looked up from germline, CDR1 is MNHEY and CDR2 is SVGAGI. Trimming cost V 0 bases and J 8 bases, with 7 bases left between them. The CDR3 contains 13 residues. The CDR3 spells CASSYSIQEKLFF. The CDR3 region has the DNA TGTGCCAGCAGTTACTCGATACAGGAAAAACTGTTTTTT.

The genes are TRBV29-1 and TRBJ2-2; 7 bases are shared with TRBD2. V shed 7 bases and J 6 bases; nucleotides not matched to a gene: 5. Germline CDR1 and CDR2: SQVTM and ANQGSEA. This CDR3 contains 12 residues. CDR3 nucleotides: TGCAGCGCTAAGCGGGGTTCCGGGGAGCTGTTTTTT. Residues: CSAKRGSGELFF.

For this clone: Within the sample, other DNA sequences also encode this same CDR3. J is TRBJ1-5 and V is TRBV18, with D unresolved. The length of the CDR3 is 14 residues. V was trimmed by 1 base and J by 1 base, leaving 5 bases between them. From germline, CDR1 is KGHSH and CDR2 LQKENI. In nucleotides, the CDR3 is TGTGCCAGCTCACCACGAGGGAGCAATCAGCCCCAGCATTTT. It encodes CASSPRGSNQPQHF.

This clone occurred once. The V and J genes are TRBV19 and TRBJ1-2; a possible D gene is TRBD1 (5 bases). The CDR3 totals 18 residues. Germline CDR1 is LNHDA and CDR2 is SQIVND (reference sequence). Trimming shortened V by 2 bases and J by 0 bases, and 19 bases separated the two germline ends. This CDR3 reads CASSIWGSDNPTNYGYTF. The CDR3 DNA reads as TGTGCCAGTAGTATATGGGGCTCCGACAACCCAACTAACTATGGCTACACCTTC.

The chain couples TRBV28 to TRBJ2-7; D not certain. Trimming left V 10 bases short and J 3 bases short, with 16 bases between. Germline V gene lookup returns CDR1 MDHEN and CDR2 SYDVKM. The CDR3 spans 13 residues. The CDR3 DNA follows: TGTGCCACCGGCGGCAGTACACGCTACGAGCAGTACTTC. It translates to CATGGSTRYEQYF.

The CDR3 DNA is TGTGCCAGCAAAATCGAGGCCTCTGGGGCCAACGTCCTGACTTTC. Protein: CASKIEASGANVLTF. This rearrangement joins TRBV2 to TRBJ2-6; D unresolved. Germline V CDR1 and CDR2: SNHLY, FYNNEI. Trimming removed 7 bases at V and 0 bases at J, with 10 bases between. The CDR3 loop spans 15 amino acids.

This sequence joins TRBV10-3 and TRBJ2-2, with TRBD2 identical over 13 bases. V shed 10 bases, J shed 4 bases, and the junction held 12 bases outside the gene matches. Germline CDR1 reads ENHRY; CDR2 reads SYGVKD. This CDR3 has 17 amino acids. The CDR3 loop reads CASSPGLAGLSTGELFF. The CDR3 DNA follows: TGTGCCAGCAGCCCGGGACTAGCGGGATTGAGCACCGGGGAGCTGTTTTTT.

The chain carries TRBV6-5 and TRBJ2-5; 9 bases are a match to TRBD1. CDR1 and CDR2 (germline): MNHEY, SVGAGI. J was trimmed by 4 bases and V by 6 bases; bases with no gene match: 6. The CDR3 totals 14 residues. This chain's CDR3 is CASRLGTGRETQYF. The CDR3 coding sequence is TGTGCCAGCAGACTTGGGACAGGGAGAGAGACCCAGTACTTC.

In DNA form, the CDR3 reads TGTGCCAGCTCACCGACTAGCACAGATACGCAGTATTTT. This translates into CASSPTSTDTQYF. This rearrangement joins TRBV18 to TRBJ2-3; D not certain. The CDR3 is 13 amino acids. From germline, CDR1 is KGHSH and CDR2 LQKENI. The germline V and J ends were trimmed by 3 bases and 0 bases, with 4 bases remaining between them. Complete variable domain (other parts from reference TRBV18 and TRBJ2-3): NAGVMQNPRHLVRRRGQEARLRCSPMKGHSHVYWYRQLPEEGLKFMVYLQKENIIDESGMPKERFSAEFPKEGPSILRIQQVVRGDSAAYFCASSPTSTDTQYFGPGTRLTVL.